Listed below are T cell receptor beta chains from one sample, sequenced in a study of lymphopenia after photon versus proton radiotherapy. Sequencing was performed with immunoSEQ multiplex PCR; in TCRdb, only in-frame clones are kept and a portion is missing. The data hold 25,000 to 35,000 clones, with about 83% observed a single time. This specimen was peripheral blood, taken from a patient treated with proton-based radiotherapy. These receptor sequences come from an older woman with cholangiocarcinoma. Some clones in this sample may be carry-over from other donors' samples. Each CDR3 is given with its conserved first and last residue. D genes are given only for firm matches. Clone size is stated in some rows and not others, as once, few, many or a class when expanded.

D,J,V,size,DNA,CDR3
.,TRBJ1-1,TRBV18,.,TGTGCCAGCTCACCAGCACAGGCTGAAGCTTTCTTT,CASSPAQAEAFF
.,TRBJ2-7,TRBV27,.,TGTGCCAGCAGTTTATTTCAGGCGGAACTTAAAACCTACGAGCAGTACTTC,CASSLFQAELKTYEQYF
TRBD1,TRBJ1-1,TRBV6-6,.,TGTGCCAGCAGTTACGGGACAGGGGAAACTGAAGCTTTCTTT,CASSYGTGETEAFF
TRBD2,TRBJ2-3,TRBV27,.,TGTGCCAGCAGTCCGGGAAGAATAGCGGGGCCCACAGATACGCAGTATTTT,CASSPGRIAGPTDTQYF
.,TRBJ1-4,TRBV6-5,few,TGTGCCACCGCGGGGGGGACACGGACTGAAAAACTGTTTTTT,CATAGGTRTEKLFF
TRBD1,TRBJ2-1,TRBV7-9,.,TGTGCCAGCAGTCTCGGACAGGGGGGAATCAATGAGCAGTTCTTC,CASSLGQGGINEQFF
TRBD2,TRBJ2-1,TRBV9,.,TGTGCCAGCAGCGCGAGCCATAGCGGGAGAGGTTTCAATGAGCAGTTCTTC,CASSASHSGRGFNEQFF
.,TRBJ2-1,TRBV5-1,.,TGCGCCAGCAGCTCCAACATCACCCCCAGAGAGCAGTTCTTC,CASSSNITPREQFF
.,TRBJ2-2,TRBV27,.,TGTGCCAGCAGCTTGGTCACCGGGGAGCTGTTTTTT,CASSLVTGELFF
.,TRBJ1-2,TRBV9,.,TGTGCCAGCAGCAATACGGGCAGGGGCGACTATGGCTACACCTTC,CASSNTGRGDYGYTF
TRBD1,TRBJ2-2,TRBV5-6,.,TGTGCCAGCAGCCCCCGGACAGGGGTCGGGACCGGGGAGCTGTTTTTT,CASSPRTGVGTGELFF
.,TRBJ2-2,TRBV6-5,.,TGTGCCAGCAGTTACGGCGGGGGCCGGACCGGGGAGCTGTTTTTT,CASSYGGGRTGELFF
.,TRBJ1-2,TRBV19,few,TGTGCCAGTAGTCCCGGGGTTAGCTATGGCTACACCTTC,CASSPGVSYGYTF
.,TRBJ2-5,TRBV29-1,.,TGCAGCGTTGAAGGATCGGGAAAGACCCAGTACTTC,CSVEGSGKTQYF
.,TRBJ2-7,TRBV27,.,TGTGCCAGCAGTTTAGCAAGGGTCTCCTACGAGCAGTACTTC,CASSLARVSYEQYF
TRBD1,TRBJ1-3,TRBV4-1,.,TGCGCCAGCAGCCGCGACAGGGGGGGAAACACCATATATTTT,CASSRDRGGNTIYF
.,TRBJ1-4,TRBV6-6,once,TGTGCCAGCAGTTACTCTTTTGGCGAAAAACTGTTTTTT,CASSYSFGEKLFF
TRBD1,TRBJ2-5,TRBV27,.,TGTGCCAGCAGTTCGACCGGGACAGGGGGCTTCGAGACCCAGTACTTC,CASSSTGTGGFETQYF
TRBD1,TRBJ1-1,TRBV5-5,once,TGTGCCAGCAGGCAAACAGGGGGCACTGAAGCTTTCTTT,CASRQTGGTEAFF
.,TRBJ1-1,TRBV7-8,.,TGTGCCAGCAGCTTCCCAGGCGGTAGGACTGAAGCTTTCTTT,CASSFPGGRTEAFF
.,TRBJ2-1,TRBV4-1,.,TGCGCCAGCAGCCAAACTGGGGCTTCCTACAATGAGCAGTTCTTC,CASSQTGASYNEQFF
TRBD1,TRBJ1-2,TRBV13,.,TGTGCCAGCGCTTGGGCAGGGGGTGATTATGGCTACACCTTC,CASAWAGGDYGYTF
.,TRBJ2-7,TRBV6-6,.,TGTGCCAGCAGTTTACGTCTGGGGGAGCAGTACTTC,CASSLRLGEQYF
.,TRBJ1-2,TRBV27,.,TGTGCCAGCAGTAGCAGACCCGGGACGGACGCTAACTATGGCTACACCTTC,CASSSRPGTDANYGYTF
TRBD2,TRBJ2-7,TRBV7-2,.,TGTGCCAGCAGCCCGGTGGGGACTAGCGGCAACTACGAGCAGTACTTC,CASSPVGTSGNYEQYF
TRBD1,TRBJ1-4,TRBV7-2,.,TGTGCCAGCACCGAGAGGGGACAGGGGAGAGAAAAACTGTTTTTT,CASTERGQGREKLFF
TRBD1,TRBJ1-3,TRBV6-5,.,TGTGCCAGCAGGGGACAGGGAGTGAACGGAAACACCATATATTTT,CASRGQGVNGNTIYF
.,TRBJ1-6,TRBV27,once,TGTGCCAGCAGTCCCACACCTCACTCCTATAATTCACCCCTCCACTTT,CASSPTPHSYNSPLHF
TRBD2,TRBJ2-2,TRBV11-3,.,TGTGCCAGCAGCGCGACTAGCGGGACTTCTGGGGAGCTGTTTTTT,CASSATSGTSGELFF
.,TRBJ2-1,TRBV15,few,TGTGCCACCAGCAGGGGGGCGGGAGCCTACAATGAGCAGTTCTTC,CATSRGAGAYNEQFF
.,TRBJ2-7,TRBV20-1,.,TGCAGTGTCGGACAGTCCTACGAGCAGTACTTC,CSVGQSYEQYF
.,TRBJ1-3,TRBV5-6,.,TGTGCCAGCAGCTTGAACGGGGCTGGAAACACCATATATTTT,CASSLNGAGNTIYF
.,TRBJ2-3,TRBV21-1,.,TGTGCCAGCAGCAAAGACTTAGGACAGGGCACAGATACGCAGTATTTT,CASSKDLGQGTDTQYF
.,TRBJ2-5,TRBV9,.,TGTGCCAGCAGCGCACTAGCACAAGAGACCCAGTACTTC,CASSALAQETQYF
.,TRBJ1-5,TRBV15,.,TGTGCCACCAGCAGAGATGCCAGGGACAATCAGCCCCAGCATTTT,CATSRDARDNQPQHF
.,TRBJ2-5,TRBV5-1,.,TGCGCCAGCAGCTTACTAGTGGCGGAGACCCAGTACTTC,CASSLLVAETQYF
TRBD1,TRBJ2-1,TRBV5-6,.,TGTGCCAGCAGCTCCGCAACCGGGACAGGGTCCTTTCTAAGTAAGTTCTTC,CASSSATGTGSFLSKFF
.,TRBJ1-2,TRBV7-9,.,TGTGCCAGCAGCCCAACGGATCGGACGGCGTGGGGCTACACCTTC,CASSPTDRTAWGYTF
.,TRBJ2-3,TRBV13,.,TGTGCCAGCAGCACCCGGGACCTATCCACAGATACGCAGTATTTT,CASSTRDLSTDTQYF
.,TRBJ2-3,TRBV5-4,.,TGTGCCAGCAGCATCCGCACAGATACGCAGTATTTT,CASSIRTDTQYF
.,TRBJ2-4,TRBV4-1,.,TGCGCCAGCAGCCAAGAGGCAGGGCGTTCCAAAAACATTCAGTACTTC,CASSQEAGRSKNIQYF
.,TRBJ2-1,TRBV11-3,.,TGTGCCAGCAGCCCCTCCCTTCAGGACTATGAGCAGTTCTTC,CASSPSLQDYEQFF
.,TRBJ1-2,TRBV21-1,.,TGTGCCAGCAGCAAAGGGGTCACAAGGCCTGGCTATGGCTACACCTTC,CASSKGVTRPGYGYTF
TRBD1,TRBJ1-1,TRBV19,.,TGTGCCAGTAGTATTGTTGGACAGGGGGCGACTGAAGCTTTCTTT,CASSIVGQGATEAFF
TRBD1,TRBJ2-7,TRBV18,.,TGTGCCAGCTCACGACAGGGGTACGAGCAGTACTTC,CASSRQGYEQYF
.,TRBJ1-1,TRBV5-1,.,TGCGCCAGCAGCCTACAGGGTCAGAACACTGAAGCTTTCTTT,CASSLQGQNTEAFF
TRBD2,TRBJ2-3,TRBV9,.,TGTGCCAGCGGGATAGCGGGGGGGCCTATGGATACGCAGTATTTT,CASGIAGGPMDTQYF
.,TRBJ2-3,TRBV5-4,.,TGTGCCAGCAGCCCCCCGCTCCGAACAGATACGCAGTATTTT,CASSPPLRTDTQYF
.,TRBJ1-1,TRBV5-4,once,TGTGCCAGCAGCCAGCCTCCGCGCACTGAAGCTTTCTTT,CASSQPPRTEAFF
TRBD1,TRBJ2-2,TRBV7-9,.,TGTGCCAGCAGCCCGGGACAGCTCACCGGGACCGGGGAGCTGTTTTTT,CASSPGQLTGTGELFF
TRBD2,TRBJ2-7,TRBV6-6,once,TGTGCCAGCAGAACACTAGCGGGGGGAAACTACGAGCAGTACTTC,CASRTLAGGNYEQYF